This T cell receptor beta chain emerged from a study of T cell repertoires in cytomegalovirus infection. Notes on the study in general: CMV carriers with the relevant HLA were identified by cumulative public TCR beta family frequency. In two of eight donors, the top clonotype was HLA-C-restricted CMV-specific.

In this sample, this clonotype turned up a few times. Antigen unknown. The CDR3 totals 11 residues. The germline V gene has CDR1 SGHAT and CDR2 FQNNGV. Trimming shortened V by 4 bases and J by 15 bases, and 13 bases separated the two germline ends. Via MiXCR, TCRdb re-called the reads, giving one row per CDR3 protein. The sample shows about 160,000 distinct CDR3 sequences, roughly a sixth of them seen only once. The TCR was taken from a human donor in good health (CMV status not recorded). Some clones in this sample may be carry-over from other donors' samples. Sample: CD8+ T cells from PBMCs. The V call is TRBV11-2, the J call TRBJ2-1, with D perhaps assigned TRBD1 or TRBD2 (6 bases each). The CDR3 spells CASSSTGRRFF. CDR3 nucleotides: TGTGCCAGCAGCTCCACAGGGAGGCGGTTCTTC.